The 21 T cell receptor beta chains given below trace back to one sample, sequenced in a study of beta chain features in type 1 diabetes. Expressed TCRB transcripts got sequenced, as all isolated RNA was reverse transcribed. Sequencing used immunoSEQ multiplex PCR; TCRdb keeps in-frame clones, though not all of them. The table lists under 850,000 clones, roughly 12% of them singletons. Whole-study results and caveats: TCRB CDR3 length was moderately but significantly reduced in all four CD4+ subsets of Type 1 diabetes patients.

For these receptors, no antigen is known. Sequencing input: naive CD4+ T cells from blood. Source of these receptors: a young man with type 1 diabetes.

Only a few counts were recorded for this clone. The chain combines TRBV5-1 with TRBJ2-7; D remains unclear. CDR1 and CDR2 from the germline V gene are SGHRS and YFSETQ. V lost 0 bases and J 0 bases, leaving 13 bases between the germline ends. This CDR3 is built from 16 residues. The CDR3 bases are TGCGCCAGCAGCTTGGTCAATAGGAAGGGCTCCTACGAGCAGTACTTC. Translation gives CASSLVNRKGSYEQYF.

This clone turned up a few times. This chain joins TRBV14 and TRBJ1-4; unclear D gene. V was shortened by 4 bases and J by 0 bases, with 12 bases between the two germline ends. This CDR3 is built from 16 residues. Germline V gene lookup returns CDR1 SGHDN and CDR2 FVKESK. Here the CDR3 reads CASSLFSGATNEKLFF. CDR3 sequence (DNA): TGTGCCAGCAGCCTCTTCTCGGGAGCAACTAATGAAAAACTGTTTTTT.

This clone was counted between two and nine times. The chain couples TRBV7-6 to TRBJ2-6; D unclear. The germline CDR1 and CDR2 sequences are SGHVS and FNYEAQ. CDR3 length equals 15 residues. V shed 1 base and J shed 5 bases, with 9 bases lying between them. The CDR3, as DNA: TGTGCCAGCAGCTTAGGGCTAACCAGGGCCAACGTCCTGACTTTC. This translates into CASSLGLTRANVLTF.

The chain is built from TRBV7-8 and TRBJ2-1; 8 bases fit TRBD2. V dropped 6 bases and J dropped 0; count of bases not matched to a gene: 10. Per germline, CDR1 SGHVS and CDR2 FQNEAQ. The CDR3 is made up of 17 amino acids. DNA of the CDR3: TGTGCCAGCAGTAGTTGGGGCGGGGGGAGCTCCTACAATGAGCAGTTCTTC. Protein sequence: CASSSWGGGSSYNEQFF.

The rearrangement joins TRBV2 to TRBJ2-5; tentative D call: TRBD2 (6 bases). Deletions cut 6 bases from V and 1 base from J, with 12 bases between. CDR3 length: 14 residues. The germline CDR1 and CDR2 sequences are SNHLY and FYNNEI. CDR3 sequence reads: CASRPRLVQETQYF. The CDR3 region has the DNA TGTGCCAGCAGACCAAGACTAGTCCAAGAGACCCAGTACTTC.

In DNA, the CDR3 is TGCGCCAGCAGCCAACCTCGGACTGCAGCTAGCACAGATACGCAGTATTTT. As protein: CASSQPRTAASTDTQYF. The V and J genes are TRBV4-1 and TRBJ2-3, with a possible D match to TRBD2 (5 bases). Germline loops: CDR1 MGHRA, CDR2 YSYEKL. The CDR3 sequence is 17 residues long. V was shortened by 2 bases and J by 0 bases, with 15 bases between the two germline ends.

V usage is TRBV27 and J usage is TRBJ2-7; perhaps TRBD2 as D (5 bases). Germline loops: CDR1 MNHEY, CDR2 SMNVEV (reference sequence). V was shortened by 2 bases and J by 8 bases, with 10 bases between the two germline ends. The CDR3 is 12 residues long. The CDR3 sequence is CASSLASGKQYF. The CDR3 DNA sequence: TGTGCCAGCAGTTTAGCTTCGGGGAAGCAGTACTTC.

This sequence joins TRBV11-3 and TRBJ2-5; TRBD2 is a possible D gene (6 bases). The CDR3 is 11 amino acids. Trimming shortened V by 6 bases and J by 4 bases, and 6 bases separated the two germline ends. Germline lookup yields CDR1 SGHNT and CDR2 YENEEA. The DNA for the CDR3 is TGTGCCAGCAGGGGGGGAGAGACCCAGTACTTC. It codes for CASRGGETQYF.

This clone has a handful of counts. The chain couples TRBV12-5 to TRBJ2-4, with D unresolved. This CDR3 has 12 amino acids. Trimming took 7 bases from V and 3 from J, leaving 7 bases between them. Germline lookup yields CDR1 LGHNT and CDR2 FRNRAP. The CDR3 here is CASAPHKNIQYF. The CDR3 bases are TGTGCTAGTGCCCCACACAAAAACATTCAGTACTTC.

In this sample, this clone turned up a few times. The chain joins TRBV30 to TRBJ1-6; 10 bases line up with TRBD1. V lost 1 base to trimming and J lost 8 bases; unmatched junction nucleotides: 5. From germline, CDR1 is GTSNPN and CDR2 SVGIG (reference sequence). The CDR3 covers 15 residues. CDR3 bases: TGTGCCTGGAGTGGCTCCGGGACAGGGGATTCACCCCTCCACTTT. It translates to CAWSGSGTGDSPLHF. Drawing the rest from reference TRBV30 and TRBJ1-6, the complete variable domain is SQTIHQWPATLVQPVGSPLSLECTVEGTSNPNLYWYRQAAGRGLQLLFYSVGIGQISSEVPQNLSASRPQDRQFILSSKKLLLSDSGFYLCAWSGSGTGDSPLHFGNGTRLTVT.

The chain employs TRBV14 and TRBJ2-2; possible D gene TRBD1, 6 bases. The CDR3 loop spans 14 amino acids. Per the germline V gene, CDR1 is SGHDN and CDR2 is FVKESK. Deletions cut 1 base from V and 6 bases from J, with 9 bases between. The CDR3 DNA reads TGTGCCAGCAGCCAAGTCAGACAGGCCGGGGAGCTGTTTTTT. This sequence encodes CASSQVRQAGELFF.

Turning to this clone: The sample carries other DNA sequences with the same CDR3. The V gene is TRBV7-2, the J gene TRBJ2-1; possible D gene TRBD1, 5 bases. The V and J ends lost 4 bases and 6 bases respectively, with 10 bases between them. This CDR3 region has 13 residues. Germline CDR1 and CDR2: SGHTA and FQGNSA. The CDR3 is CASSSLRGNEQFF. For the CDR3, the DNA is TGTGCCAGCAGCTCATTAAGGGGCAATGAGCAGTTCTTC.

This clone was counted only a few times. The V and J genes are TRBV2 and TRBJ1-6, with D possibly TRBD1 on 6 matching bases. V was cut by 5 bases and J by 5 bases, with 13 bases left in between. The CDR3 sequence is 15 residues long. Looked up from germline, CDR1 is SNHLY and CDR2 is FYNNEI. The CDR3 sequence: CASSRGQGDNSPLHF. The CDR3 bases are TGTGCCAGCAGTAGGGGACAAGGGGATAATTCACCCCTCCACTTT.

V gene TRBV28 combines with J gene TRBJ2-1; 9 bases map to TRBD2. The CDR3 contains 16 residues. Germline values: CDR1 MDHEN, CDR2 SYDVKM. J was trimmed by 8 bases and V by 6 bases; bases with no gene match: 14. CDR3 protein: CASSSPPGLASHEQFF. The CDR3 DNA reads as TGTGCCAGCAGCTCACCACCGGGACTAGCATCCCATGAGCAGTTCTTC.

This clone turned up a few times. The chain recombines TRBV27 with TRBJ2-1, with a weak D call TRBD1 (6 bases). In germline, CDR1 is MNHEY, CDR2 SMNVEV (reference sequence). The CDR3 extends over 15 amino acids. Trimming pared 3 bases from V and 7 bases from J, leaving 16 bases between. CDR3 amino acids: CASSFGAGVWNEQFF. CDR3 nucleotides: TGTGCCAGCAGTTTTGGGGCAGGGGTCTGGAATGAGCAGTTCTTC.

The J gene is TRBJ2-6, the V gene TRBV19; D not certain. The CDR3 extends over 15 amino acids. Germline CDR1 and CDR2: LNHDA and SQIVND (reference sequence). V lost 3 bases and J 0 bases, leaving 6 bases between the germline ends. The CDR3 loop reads CASSIGNSGANVLTF. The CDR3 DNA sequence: TGTGCCAGTAGTATTGGTAACTCTGGGGCCAACGTCCTGACTTTC.

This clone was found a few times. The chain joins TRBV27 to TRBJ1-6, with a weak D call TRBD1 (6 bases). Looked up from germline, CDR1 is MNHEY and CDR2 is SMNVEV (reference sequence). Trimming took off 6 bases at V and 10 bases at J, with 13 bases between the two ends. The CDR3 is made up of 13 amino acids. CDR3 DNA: TGTGCCAGCAGAGCGACAGGCGGGTCACCCCTCCACTTT. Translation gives CASRATGGSPLHF.

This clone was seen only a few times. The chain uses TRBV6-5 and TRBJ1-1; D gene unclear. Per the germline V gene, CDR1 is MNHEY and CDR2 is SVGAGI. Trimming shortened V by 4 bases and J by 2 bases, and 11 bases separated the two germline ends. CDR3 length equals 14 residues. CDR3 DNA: TGTGCCAGCAGTTCAAGGACCGTCAACACTGAAGCTTTCTTT. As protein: CASSSRTVNTEAFF.

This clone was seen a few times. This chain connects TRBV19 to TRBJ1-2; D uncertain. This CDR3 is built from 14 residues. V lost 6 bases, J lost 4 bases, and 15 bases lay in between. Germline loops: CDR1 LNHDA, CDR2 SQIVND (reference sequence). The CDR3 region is CASSPTGASYGYTF. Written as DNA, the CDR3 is TGTGCCAGTAGCCCGACGGGAGCCTCCTATGGCTACACCTTC. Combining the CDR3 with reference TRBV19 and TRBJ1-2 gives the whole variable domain DGGITQSPKYLFRKEGQNVTLSCEQNLNHDAMYWYRQDPGQGLRLIYYSQIVNDFQKGDIAEGYSVSREKKESFPLTVTSAQKNPTAFYLCASSPTGASYGYTFGSGTRLTVV.

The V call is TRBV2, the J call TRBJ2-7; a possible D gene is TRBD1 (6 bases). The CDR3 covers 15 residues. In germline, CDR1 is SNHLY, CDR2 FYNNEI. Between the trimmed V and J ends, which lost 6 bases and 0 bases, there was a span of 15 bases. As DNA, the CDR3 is TGTGCCAGCAGCAAAGGACAGATAAGCTCCTACGAGCAGTACTTC. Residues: CASSKGQISSYEQYF. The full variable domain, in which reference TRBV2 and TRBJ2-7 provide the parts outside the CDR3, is EPEVTQTPSHQVTQMGQEVILRCVPISNHLYFYWYRQILGQKVEFLVSFYNNEISEKSEIFDDQFSVERPDGSNFTLKIRSTKLEDSAMYFCASSKGQISSYEQYFGPGTRLTVT.

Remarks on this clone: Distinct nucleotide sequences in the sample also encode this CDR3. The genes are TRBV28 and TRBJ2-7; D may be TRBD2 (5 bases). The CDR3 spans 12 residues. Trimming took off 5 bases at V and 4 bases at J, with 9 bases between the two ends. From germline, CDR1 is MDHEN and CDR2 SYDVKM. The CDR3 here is CASSPPGYEQYF. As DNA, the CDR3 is TGTGCCAGCAGTCCCCCGGGGTACGAGCAGTACTTC.